This T cell receptor (beta chain) was retrieved from a study of blood T cell repertoires in COVID-19. Study-level background: Sample material is recorded as cDNA or gDNA derived from T cells, B-cell-depleted T cells, or PBMCs.

Authors' analysis steps: From reference gene primer amplification, estimates of nucleated cell counts were derived. The protocol was immunoSEQ multiplex PCR, while the TCRdb copy is restricted to in-frame clones and leaves out a portion. That table is the source of V, J and clone size, and D and trimming were worked out from the DNA. Of around 310,000 clones in the sample, almost 90% were seen once. V dropped 5 bases and J dropped 5 bases, with 10 bases sitting between them. The CDR3 runs to 12 residues. Germline V CDR1 and CDR2: SQVTM, ANQGSEA. The sequenced sample was peripheral blood. The V and J genes are TRBV29-1 and TRBJ2-1; D might be TRBD2 (6 bases). The clonotype comes from a woman aged 40 to 49 with COVID-19, enrolled during active disease. CDR3 residues: CSVLRGNNEQFF. The CDR3 DNA follows: TGCAGCGTTCTTCGGGGGAACAATGAGCAGTTCTTC.